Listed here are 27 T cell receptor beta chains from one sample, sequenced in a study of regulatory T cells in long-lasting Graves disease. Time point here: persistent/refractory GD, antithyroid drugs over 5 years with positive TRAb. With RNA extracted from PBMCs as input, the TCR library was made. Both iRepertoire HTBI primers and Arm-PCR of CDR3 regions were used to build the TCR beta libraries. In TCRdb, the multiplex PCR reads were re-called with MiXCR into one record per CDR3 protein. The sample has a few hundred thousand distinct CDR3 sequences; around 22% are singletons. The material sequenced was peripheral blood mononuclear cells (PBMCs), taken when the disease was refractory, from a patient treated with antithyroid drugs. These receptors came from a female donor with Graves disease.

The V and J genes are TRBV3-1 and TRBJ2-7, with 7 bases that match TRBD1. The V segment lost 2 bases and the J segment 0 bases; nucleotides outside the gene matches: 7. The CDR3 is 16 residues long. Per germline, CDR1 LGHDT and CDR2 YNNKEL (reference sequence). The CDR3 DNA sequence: TGTGCCAGCAGCCAACGACAGGGCTACGCCTCCTACGAGCAGTACTTC. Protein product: CASSQRQGYASYEQYF.

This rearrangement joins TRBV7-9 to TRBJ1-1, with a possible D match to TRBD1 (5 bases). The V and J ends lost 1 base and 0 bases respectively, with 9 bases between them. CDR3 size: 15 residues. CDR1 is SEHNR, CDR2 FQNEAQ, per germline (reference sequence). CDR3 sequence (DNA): TGTGCCAGCAGCTTAGAAGGCAGGGTGAACACTGAAGCTTTCTTT. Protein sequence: CASSLEGRVNTEAFF.

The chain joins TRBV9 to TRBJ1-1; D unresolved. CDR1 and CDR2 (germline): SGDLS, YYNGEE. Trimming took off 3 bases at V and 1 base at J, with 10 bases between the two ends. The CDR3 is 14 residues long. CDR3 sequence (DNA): TGTGCCAGCAGCGCCCCGGACGGGAACACTGAAGCTTTCTTT. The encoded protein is CASSAPDGNTEAFF.

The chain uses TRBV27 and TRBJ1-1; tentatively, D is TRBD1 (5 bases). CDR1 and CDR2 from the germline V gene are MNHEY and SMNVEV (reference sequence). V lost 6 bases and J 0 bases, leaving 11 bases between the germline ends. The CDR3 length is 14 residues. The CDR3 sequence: CASRKQGMNTEAFF. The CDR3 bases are TGTGCCAGCAGAAAGCAGGGCATGAACACTGAAGCTTTCTTT.

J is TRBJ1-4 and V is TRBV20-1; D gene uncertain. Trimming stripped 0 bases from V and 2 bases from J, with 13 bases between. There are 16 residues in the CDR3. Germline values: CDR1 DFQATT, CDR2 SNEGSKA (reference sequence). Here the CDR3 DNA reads TGCAGTGCTAGAGATTTTCGCGTCGGGACTAATGAAAAACTGTTTTTT. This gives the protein CSARDFRVGTNEKLFF.

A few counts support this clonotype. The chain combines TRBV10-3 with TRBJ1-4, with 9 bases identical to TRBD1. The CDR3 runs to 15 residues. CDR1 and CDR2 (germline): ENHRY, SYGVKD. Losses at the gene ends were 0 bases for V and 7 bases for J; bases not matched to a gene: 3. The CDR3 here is CAISESGQGVEKLFF. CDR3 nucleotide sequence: TGTGCCATCAGTGAGTCGGGACAGGGTGTTGAAAAACTGTTTTTT.

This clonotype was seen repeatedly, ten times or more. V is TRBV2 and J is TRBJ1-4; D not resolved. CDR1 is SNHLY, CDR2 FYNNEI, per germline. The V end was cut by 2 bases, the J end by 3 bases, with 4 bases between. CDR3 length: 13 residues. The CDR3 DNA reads TGTGCCAGCAGTGAAAGGTCTAATGAAAAACTGTTTTTT. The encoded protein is CASSERSNEKLFF.

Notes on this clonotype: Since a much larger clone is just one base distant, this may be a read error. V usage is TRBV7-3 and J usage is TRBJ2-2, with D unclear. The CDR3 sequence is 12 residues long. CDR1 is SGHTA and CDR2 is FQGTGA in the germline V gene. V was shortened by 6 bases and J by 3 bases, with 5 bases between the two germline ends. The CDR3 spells CASRKDTGELFF. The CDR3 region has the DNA TGTGCCAGCAGGAAGGACACCGGGGAGCTGTTTTTT. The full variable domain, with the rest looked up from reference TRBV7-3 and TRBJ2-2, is GAGVSQTPSNKVTEKGKYVELRCDPISGHTALYWYRQSLGQGPEFLIYFQGTGAADDSGLPNDRFFAVRPEGSVSTLKIQRTERGDSAVYLCASRKDTGELFFGEGSRLTVL.

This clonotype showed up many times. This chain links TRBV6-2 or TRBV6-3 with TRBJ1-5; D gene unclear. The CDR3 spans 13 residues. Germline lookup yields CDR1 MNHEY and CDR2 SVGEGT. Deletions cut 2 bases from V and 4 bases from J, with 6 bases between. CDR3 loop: CASSYLSNQPQHF. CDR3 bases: TGTGCCAGCAGTTACCTATCGAATCAGCCCCAGCATTTT.

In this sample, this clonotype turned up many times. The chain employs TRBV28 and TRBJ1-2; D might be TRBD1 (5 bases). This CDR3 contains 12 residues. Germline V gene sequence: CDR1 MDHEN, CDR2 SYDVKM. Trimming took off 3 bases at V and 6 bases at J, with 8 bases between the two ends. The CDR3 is CASSFRGNGYTF. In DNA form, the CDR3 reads TGTGCCAGCAGTTTTCGGGGGAATGGCTACACCTTC.

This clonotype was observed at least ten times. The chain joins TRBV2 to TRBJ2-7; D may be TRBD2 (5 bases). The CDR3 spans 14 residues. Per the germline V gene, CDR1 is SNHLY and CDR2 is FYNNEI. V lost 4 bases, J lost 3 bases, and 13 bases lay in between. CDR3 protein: CASSVEGMNYEQYF. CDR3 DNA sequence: TGTGCCAGCAGTGTTGAGGGCATGAACTACGAGCAGTACTTC.

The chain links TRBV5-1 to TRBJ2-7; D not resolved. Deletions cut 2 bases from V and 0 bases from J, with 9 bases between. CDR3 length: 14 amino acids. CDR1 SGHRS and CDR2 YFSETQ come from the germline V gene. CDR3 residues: CASSFREPSYEQYF. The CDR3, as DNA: TGCGCCAGCAGCTTTCGTGAACCCTCCTACGAGCAGTACTTC.

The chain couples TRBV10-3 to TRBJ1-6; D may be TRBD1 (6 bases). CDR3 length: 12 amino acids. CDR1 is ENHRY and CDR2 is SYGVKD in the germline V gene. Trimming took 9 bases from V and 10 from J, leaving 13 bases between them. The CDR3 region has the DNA TGTGCCATTAGTCCAGGGGACTCACCCCTCCACTTT. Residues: CAISPGDSPLHF.

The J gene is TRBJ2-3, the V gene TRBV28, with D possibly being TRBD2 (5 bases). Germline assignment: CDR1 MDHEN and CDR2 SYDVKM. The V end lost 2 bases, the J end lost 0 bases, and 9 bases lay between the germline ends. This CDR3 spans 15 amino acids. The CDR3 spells CASSLPTRSTDTQYF. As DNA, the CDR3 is TGTGCCAGCAGTTTACCCACTAGAAGCACAGATACGCAGTATTTT.

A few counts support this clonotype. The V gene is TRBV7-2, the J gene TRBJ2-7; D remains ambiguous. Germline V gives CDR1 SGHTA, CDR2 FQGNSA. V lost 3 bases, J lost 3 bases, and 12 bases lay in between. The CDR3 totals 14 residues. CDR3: CASSLAWKDYEQYF. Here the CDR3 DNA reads TGTGCCAGCAGCTTGGCTTGGAAGGACTACGAGCAGTACTTC.

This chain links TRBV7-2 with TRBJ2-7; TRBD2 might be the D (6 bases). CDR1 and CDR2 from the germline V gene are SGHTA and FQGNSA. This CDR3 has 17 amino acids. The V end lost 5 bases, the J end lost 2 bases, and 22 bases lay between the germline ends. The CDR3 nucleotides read TGTGCCAGCAGCCCAGCGGGTGGGGCGGGCAAGACCTACGAGCAGTACTTC. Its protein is CASSPAGGAGKTYEQYF.

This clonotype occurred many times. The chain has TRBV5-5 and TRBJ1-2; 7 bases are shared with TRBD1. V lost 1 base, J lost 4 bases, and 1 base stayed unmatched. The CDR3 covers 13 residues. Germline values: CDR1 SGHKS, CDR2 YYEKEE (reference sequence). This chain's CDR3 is CASSLRDSYGYTF. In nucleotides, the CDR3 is TGTGCCAGCAGCTTGCGGGACAGCTATGGCTACACCTTC.

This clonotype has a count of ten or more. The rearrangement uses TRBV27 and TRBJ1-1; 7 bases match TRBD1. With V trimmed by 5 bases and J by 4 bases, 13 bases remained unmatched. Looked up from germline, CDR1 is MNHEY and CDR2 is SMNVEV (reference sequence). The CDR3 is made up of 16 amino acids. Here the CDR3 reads CASSARHRGYRTEAFF. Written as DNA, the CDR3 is TGTGCCAGCAGTGCACGTCACAGGGGTTACCGCACTGAAGCTTTCTTT.

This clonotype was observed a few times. The CDR3 DNA reads as TGTGCCAGCAGTCCTGGGTACAGCCTAGAGCAGTACTTC. Translating it yields CASSPGYSLEQYF. The gene calls are TRBV27 and TRBJ2-7; D is undetermined. Trimming removed 5 bases at V and 7 bases at J, with 15 bases between. CDR3 length: 13 residues. CDR1 and CDR2 (germline): MNHEY, SMNVEV (reference sequence).

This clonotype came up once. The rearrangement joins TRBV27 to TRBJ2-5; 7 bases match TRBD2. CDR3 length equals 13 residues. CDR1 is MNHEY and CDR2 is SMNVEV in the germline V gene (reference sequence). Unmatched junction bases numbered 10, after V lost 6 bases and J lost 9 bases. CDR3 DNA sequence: TGTGCCAGCAGGAGTTCGGGAGGAGTGGCCCAGTACTTC. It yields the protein CASRSSGGVAQYF.

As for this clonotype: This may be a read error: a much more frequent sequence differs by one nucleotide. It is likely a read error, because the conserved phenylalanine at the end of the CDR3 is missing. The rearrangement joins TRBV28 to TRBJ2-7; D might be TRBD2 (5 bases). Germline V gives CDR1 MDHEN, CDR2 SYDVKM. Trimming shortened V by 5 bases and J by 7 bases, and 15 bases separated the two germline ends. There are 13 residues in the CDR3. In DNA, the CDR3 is TGTGCCAGCAGTATATCCGGGGTCGGGGAGCAGTACCTC. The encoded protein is CASSISGVGEQYL.

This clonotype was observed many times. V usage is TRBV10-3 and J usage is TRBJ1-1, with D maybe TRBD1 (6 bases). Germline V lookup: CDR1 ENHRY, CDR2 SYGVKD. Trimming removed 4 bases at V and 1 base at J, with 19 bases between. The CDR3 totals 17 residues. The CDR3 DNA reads TGTGCCATCAGTGCAACCCGCGGGGGGGGCCCGAACACTGAAGCTTTCTTT. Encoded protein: CAISATRGGGPNTEAFF.

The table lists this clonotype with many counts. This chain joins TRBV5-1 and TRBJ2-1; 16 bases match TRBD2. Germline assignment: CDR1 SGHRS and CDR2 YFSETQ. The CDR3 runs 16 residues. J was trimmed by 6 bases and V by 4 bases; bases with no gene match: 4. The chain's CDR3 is CASSQGTSGRVNEQFF. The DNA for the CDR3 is TGCGCCAGCAGCCAAGGGACTAGCGGGAGGGTCAATGAGCAGTTCTTC.

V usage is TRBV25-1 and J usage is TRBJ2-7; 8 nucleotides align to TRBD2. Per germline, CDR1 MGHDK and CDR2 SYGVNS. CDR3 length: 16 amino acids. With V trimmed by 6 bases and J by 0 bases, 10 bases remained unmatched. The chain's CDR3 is CASSATVAGLSYEQYF. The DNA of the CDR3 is TGTGCCAGCAGCGCAACGGTAGCGGGACTCTCCTACGAGCAGTACTTC.

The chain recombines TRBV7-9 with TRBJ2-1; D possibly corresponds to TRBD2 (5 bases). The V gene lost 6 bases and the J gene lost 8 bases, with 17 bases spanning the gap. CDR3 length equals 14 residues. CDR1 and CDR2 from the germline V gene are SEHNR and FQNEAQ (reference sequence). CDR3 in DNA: TGTGCCAGCAGACCAGTGGAAGAGGGTCATGAGCAGTTCTTC. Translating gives CASRPVEEGHEQFF. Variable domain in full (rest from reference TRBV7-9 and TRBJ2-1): DTGVSQNPRHKITKRGQNVTFRCDPISEHNRLYWYRQTLGQGPEFLTYFQNEAQLEKSRLLSDRFSAERPKGSFSTLEIQRTEQGDSAMYLCASRPVEEGHEQFFGPGTRLTVL.

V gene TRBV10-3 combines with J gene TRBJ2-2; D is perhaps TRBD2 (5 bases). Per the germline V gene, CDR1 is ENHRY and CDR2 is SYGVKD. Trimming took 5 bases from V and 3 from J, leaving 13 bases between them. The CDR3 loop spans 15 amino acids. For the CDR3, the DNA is TGTGCCATCAGTAACGGAGGCGGCGACACCGGGGAGCTGTTTTTT. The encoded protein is CAISNGGGDTGELFF.

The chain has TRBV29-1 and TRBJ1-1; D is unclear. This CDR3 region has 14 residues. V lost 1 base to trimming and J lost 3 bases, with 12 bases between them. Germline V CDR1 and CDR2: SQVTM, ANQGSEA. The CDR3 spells CSVEALGTYTEAFF. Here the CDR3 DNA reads TGCAGCGTTGAAGCACTTGGCACTTACACTGAAGCTTTCTTT.